A selection of T cell receptor beta chains follows, all from one sample in a study of cytotoxic CD8 clonotypes in ibrutinib-treated CLL. The table came from immunoSEQ multiplex PCR; TCRdb's copy has only in-frame clones and leaves some out. Here the sample spans about 76,000 clones, over 65% being singletons. The input for sequencing was PBMCs, taken after 24 months of ibrutinib treatment. Receptors were obtained from a human donor with chronic lymphocytic leukemia. Each CDR3 is given with its conserved first and last residue. Each record gives: clone size, J gene, V gene, D gene, CDR3 DNA, CDR3 protein. A D gene is named only where the DNA matches it firmly. Expanded clones get a size class; other rows say once, few or many, or leave the size out.

once TRBJ2-3 TRBV5-4 . TGTGCCAGCAGCTTGGATGTAAGCACAGATACGCAGTATTTT CASSLDVSTDTQYF
. TRBJ2-3 TRBV27 TRBD1 TGTGCCAGCTCGCGCCGGGGACAGGGAGAAATGGGAGATACGCAGTATTTT CASSRRGQGEMGDTQYF
. TRBJ1-5 TRBV5-1 TRBD1 TGCGCCAGCTCGGGACAGCCAAATCAGCCCCAGCATTTT CASSGQPNQPQHF
. TRBJ2-1 TRBV5-1 TRBD1 TGTGCCAGCAGCTCTATCGACAGGGACCGGCAGTTCTTC CASSSIDRDRQFF
. TRBJ2-5 TRBV5-4 TRBD1 TGTGCCAGCAGCCTGGGACAGGGAGAGACCCAGTACTTC CASSLGQGETQYF
. TRBJ2-6 TRBV9 TRBD1 TGTGCCAGCAGCTTCAGGGAAGGGGGCTACGGGGCCAACGTCCTGACTTTC CASSFREGGYGANVLTF
. TRBJ2-5 TRBV6-1 TRBD2 TGTGCCAGCAGTGAAGTTGGGGGAGGGACGCAGTACTTC CASSEVGGGTQYF
once TRBJ1-4 TRBV28 . TGTGCCAGCAGTTTCATTGGTGGGACTAATGAAAAACTGTTTTTT CASSFIGGTNEKLFF
few TRBJ1-5 TRBV10-3 . TGTGCCATCAGTGAGGGTGTAGCCCCAACGCCCCAGCATTTT CAISEGVAPTPQHF
few TRBJ2-1 TRBV5-4 . TGTGCCAGCAGCTTGGGCAGCTCCGGCAGCAAGCAGTTCTTC CASSLGSSGSKQFF
. TRBJ2-2 TRBV23-1 TRBD1 TGCGCCAGCAGTCTTCAAACCGGGACAGGGTATACCGGGGAGCTGTTTTTT CASSLQTGTGYTGELFF
. TRBJ1-3 TRBV27 . TGTGCCAGCAGGAGGACTGGCTCTGGAAACACCATATATTTT CASRRTGSGNTIYF
. TRBJ2-1 TRBV4-1 TRBD2 TGCGCCAGCAGCCAAGATCTTGGACTAGGGCCCTACAATGAGCAGTTCTTC CASSQDLGLGPYNEQFF
. TRBJ1-1 TRBV11-2 . TGTGCCAGCACCACACGAGGAGCAGGGGTCACTGAAGCTTTCTTT CASTTRGAGVTEAFF
. TRBJ2-3 TRBV27 TRBD2 TGTGCCAGCCGGACTAGCGGGAGCTGGGATACGCAGTATTTT CASRTSGSWDTQYF
. TRBJ1-2 TRBV28 . TGTGCCAGCAGTTTATTAGCCCTGGGAAGCGGCTACACCTTC CASSLLALGSGYTF
. TRBJ2-7 TRBV28 TRBD1 TGTGCCAGCACTCGGCGAGGGGGCGGCCAGTATAGCTCCTACGAGCAGTACTTC CASTRRGGGQYSSYEQYF
. TRBJ2-1 TRBV14 . TGTGCCAGCAGGCCAAACCTCGGGACCCCACCAAATGAGCAGTTCTTC CASRPNLGTPPNEQFF
. TRBJ1-1 TRBV7-3 TRBD1 TGTGCCAGCAGCTTAAATGCAGGGGGAATCACTGAAGCTTTCTTT CASSLNAGGITEAFF
once TRBJ1-3 TRBV5-1 . TGCGCCAGCAGCTTTTCCACACTTGGGGCTGCCGGAAACACCATATATTTT CASSFSTLGAAGNTIYF
. TRBJ1-2 TRBV4-3 . TGCGCCAGCAGCCCCGAGACAGAAGGGGCGAATGGCTACACCTTC CASSPETEGANGYTF
once TRBJ1-2 TRBV9 TRBD1 TGTGCCAGCAGCGTAGAAGGACAGGTGCATCGCCGGGGGGGCTACACCTTC CASSVEGQVHRRGGYTF
. TRBJ2-1 TRBV1 . TGCACCAGCAGCCAAGAAGGACTAGCGGGAGTTCTCTCCTACAATGAGCAGTTCTTC CTSSQEGLAGVLSYNEQFF
. TRBJ2-7 TRBV27 . TGTGCCAGCTCAAACCTTGGGGGCGGCTACGAGCAGTACTTC CASSNLGGGYEQYF
. TRBJ1-1 TRBV18 TRBD1 TGTGCCAGCTCAGGCTACAGGGGGCAGAGCACTGAAGCTTTCTTT CASSGYRGQSTEAFF
. TRBJ2-2 TRBV2 TRBD1 TGTGCCAGCAGTTGGGACAGTACCGGGGAGCTGTTTTTT CASSWDSTGELFF
. TRBJ1-4 TRBV18 . TGTGCCAGCTCACCTCTCGGACACGCTCTCTTGGCAACTAATGAAAAACTGTTTTTT CASSPLGHALLATNEKLFF
. TRBJ2-7 TRBV4-3 TRBD2 TGCGCCAGCAGCCAAGATTTGTGGGGGGGGGCCTACGAGCAGTACTTC CASSQDLWGGAYEQYF
. TRBJ2-1 TRBV11-2 . TGTGCCAGCAGCACGAATTACAATGAGCAGTTCTTC CASSTNYNEQFF
once TRBJ2-5 TRBV5-1 TRBD2 TGCGCCAGCAGCTACCCTAGCGGGAGGGCCCCGGTGGAGACCCAGTACTTC CASSYPSGRAPVETQYF
. TRBJ2-7 TRBV11-2 TRBD1 TGTGCCAGCGGTTCCGGGACAGGGCTCTACGAGCAGTACTTC CASGSGTGLYEQYF
few TRBJ2-2 TRBV6-5 TRBD1 TGTGCCAGCAGGCGACAGGGCTGGACCGGGGAGCTGTTTTTT CASRRQGWTGELFF
. TRBJ1-1 TRBV4-2 . TGTGCCAGCAGCCAAGGACGGGAAGCTTTCTTT CASSQGREAFF